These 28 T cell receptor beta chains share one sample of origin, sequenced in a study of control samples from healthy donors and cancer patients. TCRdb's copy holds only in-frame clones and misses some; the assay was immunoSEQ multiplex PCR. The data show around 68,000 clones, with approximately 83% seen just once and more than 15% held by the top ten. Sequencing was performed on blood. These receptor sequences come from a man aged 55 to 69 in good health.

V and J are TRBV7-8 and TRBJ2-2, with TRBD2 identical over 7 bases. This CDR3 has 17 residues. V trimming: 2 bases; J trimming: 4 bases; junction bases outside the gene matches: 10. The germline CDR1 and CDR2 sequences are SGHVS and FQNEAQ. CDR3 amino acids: CASSLSGSREVTGELFF. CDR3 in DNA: TGTGCCAGCAGCTTATCGGGGAGCCGGGAGGTCACCGGGGAGCTGTTTTTT.

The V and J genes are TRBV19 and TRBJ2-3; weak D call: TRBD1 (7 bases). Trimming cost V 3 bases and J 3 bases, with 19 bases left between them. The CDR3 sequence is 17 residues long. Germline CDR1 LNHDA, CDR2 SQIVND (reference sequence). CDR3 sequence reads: CASSMRALTGRTDTQYF. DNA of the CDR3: TGTGCCAGTAGTATGAGGGCTCTGACAGGGAGGACAGATACGCAGTATTTT.

The CDR3 nucleotides are TGTGCCAGCTCACCATCCCGGACCTCTAGGGTGGGCGAGCAGTACTTC. It yields the protein CASSPSRTSRVGEQYF. The J gene is TRBJ2-7, the V gene TRBV18; D call uncertain. This CDR3 spans 16 amino acids. The V gene's germline CDR1 is KGHSH and CDR2 LQKENI. V gave up 2 bases and J gave up 6 bases, with 20 bases separating them. The variable domain in full, with the rest retrieved from reference TRBV18 and TRBJ2-7, is NAGVMQNPRHLVRRRGQEARLRCSPMKGHSHVYWYRQLPEEGLKFMVYLQKENIIDESGMPKERFSAEFPKEGPSILRIQQVVRGDSAAYFCASSPSRTSRVGEQYFGPGTRLTVT.

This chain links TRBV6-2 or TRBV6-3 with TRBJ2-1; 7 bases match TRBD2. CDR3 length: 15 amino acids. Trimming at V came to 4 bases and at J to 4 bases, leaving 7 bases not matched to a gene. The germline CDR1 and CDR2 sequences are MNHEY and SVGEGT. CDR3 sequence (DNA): TGTGCCAGCAGTTCCGGGCTAGCGGATTACAATGAGCAGTTCTTC. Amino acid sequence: CASSSGLADYNEQFF.

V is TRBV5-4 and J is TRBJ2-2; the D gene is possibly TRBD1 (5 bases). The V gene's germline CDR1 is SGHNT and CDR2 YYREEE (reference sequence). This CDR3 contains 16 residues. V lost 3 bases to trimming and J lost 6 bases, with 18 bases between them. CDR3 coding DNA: TGTGCCAGCAGCTCCAACGCTAGGGGTGGTCCCGGGGAGCTGTTTTTT. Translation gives CASSSNARGGPGELFF. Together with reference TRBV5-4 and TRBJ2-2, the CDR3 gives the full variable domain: ETGVTQSPTHLIKTRGQQVTLRCSSQSGHNTVSWYQQALGQGPQFIFQYYREEENGRGNFPPRFSGLQFPNYSSELNVNALELDDSALYLCASSSNARGGPGELFFGEGSRLTVL.

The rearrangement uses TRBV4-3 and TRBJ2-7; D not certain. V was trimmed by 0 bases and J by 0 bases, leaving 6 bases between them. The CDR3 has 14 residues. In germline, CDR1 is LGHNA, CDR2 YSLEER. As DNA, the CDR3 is TGCGCCAGCAGCCAAGATCCGGGCTCCTACGAGCAGTACTTC. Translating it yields CASSQDPGSYEQYF.

Written as DNA, the CDR3 is TGTGCCTGGAGGGGGACGGCGGGAGGGTTCTACAATGAGCAGTTCTTC. It translates to CAWRGTAGGFYNEQFF. J is TRBJ2-1 and V is TRBV30; 9 bases line up with TRBD2. Germline CDR1 is GTSNPN and CDR2 is SVGIG (reference sequence). With V trimmed by 3 bases and J by 3 bases, 9 bases remained unmatched. This CDR3 has 16 residues.

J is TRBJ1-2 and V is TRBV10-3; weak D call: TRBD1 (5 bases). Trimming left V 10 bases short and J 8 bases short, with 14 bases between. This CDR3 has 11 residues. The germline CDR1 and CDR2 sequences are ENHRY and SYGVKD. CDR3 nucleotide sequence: TGTGCCACCGGGACCCTCGGCGGCTACACCTTC. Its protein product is CATGTLGGYTF.

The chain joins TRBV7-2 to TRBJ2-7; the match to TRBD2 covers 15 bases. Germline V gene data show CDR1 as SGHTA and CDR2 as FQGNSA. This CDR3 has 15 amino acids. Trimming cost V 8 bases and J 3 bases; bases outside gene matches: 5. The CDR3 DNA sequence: TGTGCCAGCCGGACTAGCGGGAGGGCCGGCTACGAGCAGTACTTC. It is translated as CASRTSGRAGYEQYF.

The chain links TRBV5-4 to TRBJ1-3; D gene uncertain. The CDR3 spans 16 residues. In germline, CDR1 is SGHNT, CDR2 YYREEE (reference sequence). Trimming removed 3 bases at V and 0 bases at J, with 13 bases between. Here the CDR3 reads CASSYLGRLSGNTIYF. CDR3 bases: TGTGCCAGCAGCTACCTCGGACGACTCTCTGGAAACACCATATATTTT.

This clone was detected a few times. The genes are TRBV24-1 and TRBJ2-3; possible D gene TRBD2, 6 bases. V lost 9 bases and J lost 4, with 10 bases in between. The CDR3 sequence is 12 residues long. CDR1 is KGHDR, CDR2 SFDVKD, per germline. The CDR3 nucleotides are TGTGCCACCCGGGGGAACGCAGATACGCAGTATTTT. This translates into CATRGNADTQYF.

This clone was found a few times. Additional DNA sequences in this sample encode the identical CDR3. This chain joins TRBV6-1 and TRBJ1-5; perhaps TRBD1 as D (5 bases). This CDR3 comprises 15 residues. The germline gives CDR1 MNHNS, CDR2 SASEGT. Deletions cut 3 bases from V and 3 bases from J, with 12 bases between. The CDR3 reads CASSESGYFNQPQHF. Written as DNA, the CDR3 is TGTGCCAGCAGTGAGTCAGGGTACTTCAATCAGCCCCAGCATTTT.

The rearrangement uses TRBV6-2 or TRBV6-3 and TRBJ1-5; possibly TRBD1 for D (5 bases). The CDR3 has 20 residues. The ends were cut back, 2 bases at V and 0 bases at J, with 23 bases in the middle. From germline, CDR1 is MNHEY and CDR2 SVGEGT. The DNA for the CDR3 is TGTGCCAGCAGTTACGACGGTAGCCGGGCGGGACTTCATAGCAATCAGCCCCAGCATTTT. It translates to CASSYDGSRAGLHSNQPQHF.

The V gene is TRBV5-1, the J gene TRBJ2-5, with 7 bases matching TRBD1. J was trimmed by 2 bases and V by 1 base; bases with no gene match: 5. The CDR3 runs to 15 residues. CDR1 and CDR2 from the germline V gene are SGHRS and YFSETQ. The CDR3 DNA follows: TGCGCCAGCAGCTTGTTGGGCAGGGGGCAAGAGACCCAGTACTTC. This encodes CASSLLGRGQETQYF.

The DNA of the CDR3 is TGTGCCACCAGCAGAGTTGGACAGCGCTACAATCAGCCCCAGCATTTT. Translation gives CATSRVGQRYNQPQHF. The chain recombines TRBV15 with TRBJ1-5, with D possibly TRBD1 on 6 matching bases. V was pared by 1 base and J by 3 bases, with 13 bases between. Germline values: CDR1 LNHNV, CDR2 YYDKDF (reference sequence). The CDR3 consists of 16 residues. The full variable domain, its missing parts supplied by reference TRBV15 and TRBJ1-5, is DAMVIQNPRYQVTQFGKPVTLSCSQTLNHNVMYWYQQKSSQAPKLLFHYYDKDFNNEADTPDNFQSRRPNTSFCFLDIRSPGLGDTAMYLCATSRVGQRYNQPQHFGDGTRLSIL.

The CDR3 loop reads CASSWGGIQETQYF. The CDR3 coding sequence is TGTGCCAGCAGCTGGGGTGGGATCCAAGAGACCCAGTACTTC. J is TRBJ2-5 and V is TRBV5-6, with no clear D. Germline CDR1 reads SGHDT; CDR2 reads YYEEEE. Trimming shortened V by 3 bases and J by 1 base, and 10 bases separated the two germline ends. The CDR3 sequence is 14 residues long.

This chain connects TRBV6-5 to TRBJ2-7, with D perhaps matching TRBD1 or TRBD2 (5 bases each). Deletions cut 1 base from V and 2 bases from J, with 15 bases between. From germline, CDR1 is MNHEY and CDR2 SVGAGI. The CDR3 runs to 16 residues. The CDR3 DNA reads TGTGCCAGCAGTTACTACCGGGGCCCCATAGCCTACGAGCAGTACTTC. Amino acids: CASSYYRGPIAYEQYF.

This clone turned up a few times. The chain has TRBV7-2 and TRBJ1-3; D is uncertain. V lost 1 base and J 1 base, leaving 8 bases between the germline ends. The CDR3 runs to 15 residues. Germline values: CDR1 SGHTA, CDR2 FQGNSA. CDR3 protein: CASSLGPSSGNTIYF. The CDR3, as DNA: TGTGCCAGCAGCTTAGGGCCCTCTTCTGGAAACACCATATATTTT. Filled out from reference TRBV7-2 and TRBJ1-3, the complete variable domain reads GAGVSQSPSNKVTEKGKDVELRCDPISGHTALYWYRQSLGQGLEFLIYFQGNSAPDKSGLPSDRFSAERTGGSVSTLTIQRTQQEDSAVYLCASSLGPSSGNTIYFGEGSWLTVV.

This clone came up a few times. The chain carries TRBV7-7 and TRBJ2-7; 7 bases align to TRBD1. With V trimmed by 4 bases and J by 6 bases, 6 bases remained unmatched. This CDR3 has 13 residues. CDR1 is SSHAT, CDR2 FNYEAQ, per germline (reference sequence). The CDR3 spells CASSSGQRSEQYF. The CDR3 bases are TGTGCCAGCAGCTCGGGACAGCGGTCCGAGCAGTACTTC.

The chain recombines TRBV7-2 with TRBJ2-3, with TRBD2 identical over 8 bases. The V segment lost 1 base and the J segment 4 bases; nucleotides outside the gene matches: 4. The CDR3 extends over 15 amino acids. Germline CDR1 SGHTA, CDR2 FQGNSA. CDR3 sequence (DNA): TGTGCCAGCAGCTTAGTGGGACTAGTGTCAGATACGCAGTATTTT. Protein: CASSLVGLVSDTQYF.

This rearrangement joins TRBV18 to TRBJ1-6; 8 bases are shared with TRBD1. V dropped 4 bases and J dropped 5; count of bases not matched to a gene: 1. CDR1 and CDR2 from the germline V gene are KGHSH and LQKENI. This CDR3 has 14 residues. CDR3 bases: TGTGCCAGCTCACGGGACAGGCATAATTCACCCCTCCACTTT. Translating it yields CASSRDRHNSPLHF.

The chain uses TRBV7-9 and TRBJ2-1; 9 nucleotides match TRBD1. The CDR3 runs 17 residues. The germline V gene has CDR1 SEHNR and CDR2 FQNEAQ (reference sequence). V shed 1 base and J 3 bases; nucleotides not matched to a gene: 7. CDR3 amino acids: CASSLGLGTGIYNEQFF. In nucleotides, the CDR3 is TGTGCCAGCAGCTTAGGACTCGGGACAGGGATCTACAATGAGCAGTTCTTC.

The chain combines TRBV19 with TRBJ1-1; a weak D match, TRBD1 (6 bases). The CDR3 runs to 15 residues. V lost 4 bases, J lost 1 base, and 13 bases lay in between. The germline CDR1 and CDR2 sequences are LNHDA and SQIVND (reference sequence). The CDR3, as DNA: TGTGCCAGTAGTAAGCCGGGGGGCGCGAACACTGAAGCTTTCTTT. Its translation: CASSKPGGANTEAFF.

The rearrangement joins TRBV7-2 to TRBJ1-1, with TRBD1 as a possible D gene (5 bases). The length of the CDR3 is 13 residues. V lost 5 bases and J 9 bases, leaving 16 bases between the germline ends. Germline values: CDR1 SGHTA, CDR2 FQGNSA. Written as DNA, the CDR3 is TGTGCCAGCAGCCTTTATCAGGGAAACAAAGCTTTCTTT. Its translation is CASSLYQGNKAFF.

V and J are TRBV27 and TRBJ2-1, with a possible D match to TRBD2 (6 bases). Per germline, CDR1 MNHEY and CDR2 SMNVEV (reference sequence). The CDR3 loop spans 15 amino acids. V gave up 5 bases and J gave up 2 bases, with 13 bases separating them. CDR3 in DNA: TGTGCCAGCAGTCCGGACTATTCTACCTACAATGAGCAGTTCTTC. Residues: CASSPDYSTYNEQFF.

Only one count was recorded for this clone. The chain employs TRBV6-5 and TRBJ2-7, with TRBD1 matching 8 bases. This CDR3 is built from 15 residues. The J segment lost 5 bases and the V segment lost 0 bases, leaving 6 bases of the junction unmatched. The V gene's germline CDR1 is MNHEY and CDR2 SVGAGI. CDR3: CASSYSRDRQDEQYF. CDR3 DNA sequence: TGTGCCAGCAGTTACTCCCGGGACAGGCAAGACGAGCAGTACTTC.

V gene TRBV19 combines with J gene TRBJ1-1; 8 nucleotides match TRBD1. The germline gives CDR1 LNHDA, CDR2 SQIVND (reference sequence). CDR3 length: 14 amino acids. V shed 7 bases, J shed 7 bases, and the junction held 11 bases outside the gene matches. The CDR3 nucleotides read TGTGCCAGTAATATGGGACAGGTAAAAAGTGAAGCTTTCTTT. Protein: CASNMGQVKSEAFF.

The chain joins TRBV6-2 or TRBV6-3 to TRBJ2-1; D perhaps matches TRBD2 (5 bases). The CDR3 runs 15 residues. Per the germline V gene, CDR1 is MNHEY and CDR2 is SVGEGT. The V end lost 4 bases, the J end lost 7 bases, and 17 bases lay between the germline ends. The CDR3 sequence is CASSSRELAGNEQFF. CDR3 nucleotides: TGTGCCAGCAGTTCTAGGGAGTTAGCCGGGAATGAGCAGTTCTTC.